This T cell receptor (beta chain) was obtained from a study of regulatory T cells in long-lasting Graves disease. Regarding the study as a whole: It is possible that accuracy was reduced by the small size of the sample. Newly diagnosed patients had higher TCR diversity than persistent Graves' patients did. The study found persistent patients shared more public clonotypes (roughly 2,500) than new patients (approximately 870).

Building of the TCR beta libraries involved iRepertoire HTBI primers and Arm-PCR of CDR3 regions. One entry per CDR3 protein, called by TCRdb with MiXCR from the multiplex PCR reads. The sample lists roughly 500,000 distinct CDR3 sequences, 14% occurring once. Germline lookup yields CDR1 MDHEN and CDR2 SYDVKM. Trimming cost V 3 bases and J 9 bases, with 15 bases left between them. CDR3 length equals 14 residues. Regarding time point: newly diagnosed GD, antithyroid drugs for less than 3 months. The authors made the TCR library using RNA they extracted from PBMCs. This clonotype came up many times. As yet, its antigen is unknown. Separately, the same data were catalogued under a study of T cells in Graves' hyperthyroidism and ophthalmopathy. This second study says: In simple terms, a model built on 13 V-J features told ophthalmopathy apart from stable hyperthyroidism.

The sequence was collected from a woman aged 45-59 years with Graves disease. V and J are TRBV28 and TRBJ2-1; D is perhaps TRBD1 (6 bases). Sequenced material: peripheral blood mononuclear cells (PBMCs), taken at new diagnosis, from a patient treated with antithyroid drugs. The CDR3 reads CASSFPGHGLEQFF. The CDR3 coding sequence is TGTGCCAGCAGTTTCCCGGGACACGGTCTTGAGCAGTTCTTC.